The next 28 T cell receptor beta chains were all read from a single sample in a study of post-analysis software for immune sequencing data. Every TCR beta cDNA library bore unique molecular identifiers. MiXCR was run by TCRdb on the PCR reads, yielding one entry per CDR3 protein. Of roughly 160,000 distinct CDR3 sequences detected, 35% to 40% appear once; the ten largest clones hold under 30%. This specimen consisted of blood, obtained after autologous hematopoietic stem cell transplantation. The receptors stem from a girl between 5 and 17 years old with multiple sclerosis.

V and J are TRBV5-1 and TRBJ2-6; maybe TRBD1 (5 bases). Trimming left V 3 bases short and J 2 bases short, with 9 bases between. The germline V gene encodes CDR1 SGHRS and CDR2 YFSETQ. This CDR3 contains 15 residues. The CDR3 DNA reads TGCGCCAGCAGCTGGAAAGGGGCTGGGGCCAACGTCCTGACTTTC. Its protein is CASSWKGAGANVLTF.

In this sample, this clonotype turned up a few times. The chain has TRBV6-2 or TRBV6-3 and TRBJ2-3; D is uncertain. In germline, CDR1 is MNHEY, CDR2 SVGEGT. V lost 3 bases to trimming and J lost 5 bases, with 12 bases between them. This CDR3 comprises 14 residues. The CDR3 spells CASSYKSQLDTQYF. CDR3 coding DNA: TGTGCCAGCAGTTATAAATCCCAACTAGATACGCAGTATTTT.

This clonotype showed up just once. The genes are TRBV6-5 and TRBJ2-1, with no clear D. Trimming removed 0 bases at V and 3 bases at J, with 9 bases between. The CDR3 totals 15 residues. Germline V gene data show CDR1 as MNHEY and CDR2 as SVGAGI. The CDR3 here is CASSYSGRYYNEQFF. Written as DNA, the CDR3 is TGTGCCAGCAGTTACTCAGGGCGGTACTACAATGAGCAGTTCTTC.

This clonotype was counted a few times. The rearrangement uses TRBV6-5 and TRBJ2-6; D gene uncertain. Deletions cut 0 bases from V and 0 bases from J, with 12 bases between. Per germline, CDR1 MNHEY and CDR2 SVGAGI. This CDR3 spans 18 amino acids. In nucleotides, the CDR3 is TGTGCCAGCAGTTACTCGCGTCAATTGATCTCTGGGGCCAACGTCCTGACTTTC. Translated: CASSYSRQLISGANVLTF.

V is TRBV5-1 and J is TRBJ2-7; TRBD2 is a possible D gene (6 bases). Germline V CDR1 and CDR2: SGHRS, YFSETQ. CDR3 length: 15 residues. Trimming pared 4 bases from V and 0 bases from J, leaving 14 bases between. This CDR3 reads CASSPSAGSSYEQYF. CDR3 in DNA: TGCGCCAGCAGCCCCTCGGCGGGGAGCTCCTACGAGCAGTACTTC.

The table lists this clonotype with many counts. The chain joins TRBV6-2 or TRBV6-3 to TRBJ2-1, with 9 bases fitting TRBD2. The CDR3 totals 15 residues. V dropped 7 bases and J dropped 4; count of bases not matched to a gene: 8. The germline V gene encodes CDR1 MNHEY and CDR2 SVGEGT. The CDR3 DNA reads as TGTGCCAGCACCCATAAAGCGGGAGGTTACAATGAGCAGTTCTTC. It is translated as CASTHKAGGYNEQFF.

The chain couples TRBV9 to TRBJ1-1; D gene ambiguous. Germline V gene data show CDR1 as SGDLS and CDR2 as YYNGEE. Trimming took 3 bases from V and 1 from J, leaving 4 bases between them. CDR3 size: 12 residues. The CDR3 sequence is CASSDKNTEAFF. The CDR3 DNA reads TGTGCCAGCAGCGACAAGAACACTGAAGCTTTCTTT.

This clonotype was seen more than once but under ten times. The chain joins TRBV19 to TRBJ2-7; D is unresolved. Germline V gene lookup returns CDR1 LNHDA and CDR2 SQIVND (reference sequence). The V end was cut by 3 bases, the J end by 0 bases, with 6 bases between. The CDR3 spans 13 residues. The CDR3 loop is CASSMMSSYEQYF. CDR3 sequence (DNA): TGTGCCAGTAGTATGATGAGCTCCTACGAGCAGTACTTC.

This chain uses TRBV6-5 with TRBJ1-6; TRBD1 agrees at 8 bases. Germline-derived CDR1 and CDR2 are MNHEY and SVGAGI. The V gene end was trimmed by 7 bases and the J gene end by 9 bases; junction bases not matched to a gene: 11. This CDR3 contains 15 residues. The CDR3 region is CASKSSQGAPSPLHF. CDR3 nucleotide sequence: TGTGCCAGCAAATCAAGTCAGGGGGCCCCTTCACCCCTCCACTTT.

The count of this clonotype is one. This may stem from a read error, because a much larger clone lies one nucleotide away. V is TRBV20-1 and J is TRBJ1-5; D gene unclear. Germline V CDR1 and CDR2: DFQATT, SNEGSKA (reference sequence). The CDR3 has 15 amino acids. For the CDR3, the DNA is TGCAGTGCTAGTTCGGCAGGTTCAAGCAATCGGCCCCAGCATTTT. This sequence encodes CSASSAGSSNRPQHF.

The chain couples TRBV14 to TRBJ1-2, with TRBD1 as a possible D gene (6 bases). The CDR3 length is 18 residues. Germline CDR1 SGHDN, CDR2 FVKESK. The V gene lost 4 bases and the J gene lost 0 bases, with 21 bases spanning the gap. The CDR3 DNA is TGTGCCAGCAGCCGAGAGGACGGGGGGCTTGGCCCTAACTATGGCTACACCTTC. Its translation: CASSREDGGLGPNYGYTF.

The chain employs TRBV12-3 or TRBV12-4 and TRBJ2-1; TRBD2 agrees at 10 bases. The CDR3 totals 18 residues. V lost 3 bases to trimming and J lost 5 bases; unmatched junction nucleotides: 13. The CDR3 loop is CASSLGTSLAGDHNEQFF. CDR3 bases: TGTGCCAGCAGTTTGGGGACATCCCTAGCGGGAGATCACAATGAGCAGTTCTTC.

The rearrangement joins TRBV27 to TRBJ1-2; D uncertain. CDR1 and CDR2 from the germline V gene are MNHEY and SMNVEV (reference sequence). The V end lost 0 bases, the J end lost 2 bases, and 7 bases lay between the germline ends. The CDR3 is 14 residues long. The CDR3 region is CASSLSSGNYGYTF. The CDR3 nucleotides read TGTGCCAGCAGTTTATCGTCAGGCAACTATGGCTACACCTTC.

This clonotype appeared a few times. The genes are TRBV2 and TRBJ2-7; no reliable D call. This CDR3 comprises 9 residues. In germline, CDR1 is SNHLY, CDR2 FYNNEI. The V gene lost 11 bases and the J gene lost 6 bases, with 8 bases spanning the gap. The CDR3 loop reads CAAFSEQYF. In DNA, the CDR3 is TGTGCCGCGTTTTCCGAGCAGTACTTC.

The rearrangement uses TRBV28 and TRBJ2-5; D is unclear. Germline V gene data show CDR1 as MDHEN and CDR2 as SYDVKM. Trimming took off 6 bases at V and 1 base at J, with 9 bases between the two ends. The CDR3 is 13 amino acids. CDR3 in amino acids: CASRTEVQETQYF. The CDR3 nucleotides are TGTGCCAGCAGAACGGAAGTCCAAGAGACCCAGTACTTC.

This clonotype appeared many times. The chain has TRBV29-1 and TRBJ2-5, with D unresolved. This CDR3 spans 15 amino acids. Germline V gives CDR1 SQVTM, CDR2 ANQGSEA. Trimming removed 1 base from V and 0 bases from J, with 12 bases in between. Here the CDR3 reads CSVEGSVQYQETQYF. The CDR3 bases are TGCAGCGTTGAAGGTTCAGTGCAGTACCAAGAGACCCAGTACTTC.

The chain is built from TRBV6-6 and TRBJ1-6; no reliable D call. Germline V gene data show CDR1 as MNHNY and CDR2 as SVGAGI (reference sequence). The CDR3 is 13 residues long. Trimming stripped 2 bases from V and 10 bases from J, with 9 bases between. Here the CDR3 DNA reads TGTGCCAGCAGTTACGAGCCAGGATCACCCCTCCACTTT. It yields the protein CASSYEPGSPLHF.

The chain combines TRBV7-2 with TRBJ2-3, with 7 bases aligning to TRBD2. The germline CDR1 and CDR2 sequences are SGHTA and FQGNSA. The CDR3 runs 16 residues. V trimming: 3 bases; J trimming: 1 base; junction bases outside the gene matches: 7. The DNA for the CDR3 is TGTGCCAGCAGCTTTAAGGCGGGAGCCCGCACAGATACGCAGTATTTT. Translation gives CASSFKAGARTDTQYF.

This clonotype has only a few counts. It may be a read error: a sequence one base away is much more abundant. This rearrangement joins TRBV20-1 to TRBJ1-6; 10 bases align to TRBD1. The CDR3 extends over 12 amino acids. Per the germline V gene, CDR1 is DFQATT and CDR2 is SNEGSKA (reference sequence). The CDR3 DNA reads as TGCAGTGCCGGGACAGGGGTTTCACCCCGCCACTTT. Residues: CSAGTGVSPRHF.

The rearrangement uses TRBV10-3 and TRBJ2-2; no clear D. This CDR3 has 14 residues. V shed 4 bases and J shed 5 bases, with 11 bases lying between them. Germline-derived CDR1 and CDR2 are ENHRY and SYGVKD. The CDR3 loop reads CAISATTGTGELFF. CDR3 nucleotides: TGTGCCATCAGTGCAACGACGGGTACCGGGGAGCTGTTTTTT.

This clonotype was seen many times. The gene calls are TRBV11-2 and TRBJ2-3, with D maybe TRBD2 (5 bases). The CDR3 sequence is 11 residues long. The germline V and J ends were trimmed by 5 bases and 10 bases, with 10 bases remaining between them. The germline V gene has CDR1 SGHAT and CDR2 FQNNGV. CDR3 region: CASSPGESQYF. CDR3 bases: TGTGCCAGCAGCCCCGGGGAATCGCAGTATTTT. Full variable domain (rest looked up from reference TRBV11-2 and TRBJ2-3): EAGVAQSPRYKIIEKRQSVAFWCNPISGHATLYWYQQILGQGPKLLIQFQNNGVVDDSQLPKDRFSAERLKGVDSTLKIQPAKLEDSAVYLCASSPGESQYFGPGTRLTVL.

The chain links TRBV6-5 to TRBJ2-7, with 7 positions matching TRBD1. J lost 0 bases, V lost 0 bases, and 8 bases had no gene match. From germline, CDR1 is MNHEY and CDR2 SVGAGI. This CDR3 is 17 amino acids long. The CDR3 DNA sequence: TGTGCCAGCAGTTACTCGATATACGGGACAGACTCCTACGAGCAGTACTTC. Its protein is CASSYSIYGTDSYEQYF.

This clonotype has more than one count but fewer than ten. The chain has TRBV7-2 and TRBJ2-7; weak D call: TRBD1 (6 bases). Trimming stripped 5 bases from V and 10 bases from J, with 21 bases between. The CDR3 is 14 residues long. Germline V CDR1 and CDR2: SGHTA, FQGNSA. The CDR3 spells CASSPGLVRGTQYF. CDR3 sequence (DNA): TGTGCCAGCAGCCCAGGGTTGGTCAGGGGCACCCAGTACTTC.

This clonotype was picked up a small number of times. The chain recombines TRBV4-1 with TRBJ1-1; D perhaps matches TRBD1 (5 bases). Germline CDR1 and CDR2: MGHRA and YSYEKL. The CDR3 loop spans 15 amino acids. The ends were cut back, 1 base at V and 0 bases at J, with 9 bases in the middle. CDR3: CASSQARGMNTEAFF. The CDR3 DNA reads as TGCGCCAGCAGCCAAGCAAGGGGAATGAACACTGAAGCTTTCTTT.

This chain uses TRBV7-9 with TRBJ2-3, with TRBD2 matching 14 bases. This CDR3 contains 16 residues. Germline V lookup: CDR1 SEHNR, CDR2 FQNEAQ (reference sequence). V gave up 5 bases and J gave up 6 bases; unmatched junction bases: 7. For the CDR3, the DNA is TGTGCCAGCAGCCCCGGGACTAGCGGGAGAGGCGATACGCAGTATTTT. It is translated as CASSPGTSGRGDTQYF.

V and J are TRBV29-1 and TRBJ1-2; D gene unclear. V lost 7 bases, J lost 4 bases, and 10 bases lay in between. CDR1 is SQVTM and CDR2 is ANQGSEA in the germline V gene. The CDR3 extends over 11 amino acids. The CDR3 coding sequence is TGCAGCGCCCAGGAGGTCTATGGCTACACCTTC. Its translation is CSAQEVYGYTF.

This clonotype was counted only a few times. This chain joins TRBV24-1 and TRBJ2-5; 8 nucleotides agree with TRBD1. V gave up 7 bases and J gave up 1 base; unmatched junction bases: 7. The V gene's germline CDR1 is KGHDR and CDR2 SFDVKD. There are 15 residues in the CDR3. The CDR3 is CATSLGQAVQETQYF. DNA for the CDR3: TGTGCCACCAGCCTGGGACAGGCCGTCCAAGAGACCCAGTACTTC.

This clonotype was seen a handful of times. The V call is TRBV11-1, the J call TRBJ1-2; a weak D match, TRBD1 (6 bases). Germline V gene lookup returns CDR1 SGHAT and CDR2 FQDESV (reference sequence). V shed 5 bases and J shed 4 bases, with 23 bases lying between them. This CDR3 contains 17 residues. The CDR3, as DNA: TGTGCCAGCAGCCCACATGCTACAGGGAACCAGGGCTATGGCTACACCTTC. Amino acids: CASSPHATGNQGYGYTF.